Listed below are T cell receptor beta chains from one sample, sequenced in a study of blood T cell repertoires in COVID-19. Clones were sequenced by immunoSEQ multiplex PCR, and TCRdb holds only the in-frame ones, with some missing. Counted here are roughly 240,000 clones, over 80% occurring once; the ten biggest clones make up less than 6%. The sample consisted of peripheral blood. All receptors come from a man aged 55 to 70 who had recovered from COVID-19. CDR3s include the opening cysteine and the closing phenylalanine or tryptophan. Fields, in order: D gene, clone size, V gene, J gene, CDR3 protein, CDR3 DNA. D genes are given only for firm matches. Clone size, where shown, is once, few, many, or a class for clones that have expanded.

D: .; size: .; V: TRBV12-2; J: TRBJ2-5; CDR3: CASRSPWPTQRGSQYF; DNA: TGTGCAAGTCGCTCCCCATGGCCTACCCAGAGAGGGTCCCAGTACTTC
D: .; size: .; V: TRBV27; J: TRBJ2-7; CDR3: CASSFSGDPTYEQYF; DNA: TGTGCCAGCAGTTTCTCAGGGGATCCGACCTACGAGCAGTACTTC
D: TRBD1; size: .; V: TRBV3-1/TRBV3-2; J: TRBJ2-5; CDR3: CASSLRTGGKTQYF; DNA: TGTGCCAGCAGCCTTCGGACAGGGGGAAAGACCCAGTACTTC
D: TRBD2; size: .; V: TRBV3-1/TRBV3-2; J: TRBJ2-1; CDR3: CASSSRAGGDNEQFF; DNA: TGTGCCAGCAGCTCCAGGGCGGGAGGGGACAATGAGCAGTTCTTC
D: TRBD2; size: .; V: TRBV19; J: TRBJ2-5; CDR3: CASSITSGGAGETQYF; DNA: TGTGCCAGTAGTATAACTAGCGGGGGGGCCGGGGAGACCCAGTACTTC
D: TRBD1; size: once; V: TRBV7-2; J: TRBJ2-7; CDR3: CASSGRDRDRYEQYF; DNA: TGTGCCAGCAGCGGAAGGGACAGGGATCGCTACGAGCAGTACTTC
D: .; size: .; V: TRBV11-2; J: TRBJ2-3; CDR3: CASSIQGQSTDTQYF; DNA: TGTGCCAGCAGCATTCAGGGGCAAAGCACAGATACGCAGTATTTT
D: TRBD1; size: .; V: TRBV6-6; J: TRBJ1-2; CDR3: CASSLGGTGEYGYTF; DNA: TGTGCCAGCAGTCTCGGTGGAACAGGGGAATATGGCTACACCTTC
D: .; size: few; V: TRBV30; J: TRBJ1-2; CDR3: CAWSFQGNYGYTF; DNA: TGTGCCTGGAGCTTTCAGGGGAACTATGGCTACACCTTC
D: .; size: once; V: TRBV6-5; J: TRBJ2-5; CDR3: CASSYSPGVGTQYF; DNA: TGTGCCAGCAGTTACTCGCCAGGGGTCGGGACCCAGTACTTC
D: .; size: .; V: TRBV7-2; J: TRBJ2-1; CDR3: CASSSEPGSRAFYNEQFF; DNA: TGTGCCAGCAGCTCGGAACCGGGGTCCCGAGCCTTCTACAATGAGCAGTTCTTC
D: .; size: .; V: TRBV19; J: TRBJ1-1; CDR3: CASSIFGMSAFF; DNA: TGTGCCAGTAGTATATTCGGGATGTCAGCTTTCTTT
D: TRBD2; size: .; V: TRBV18; J: TRBJ2-1; CDR3: CASSSATSGGNEQFF; DNA: TGTGCCAGCTCATCCGCGACTAGCGGGGGGAATGAGCAGTTCTTC
D: TRBD2; size: .; V: TRBV5-5; J: TRBJ2-7; CDR3: CASSLEVAGTYEQYF; DNA: TGTGCCAGCAGCTTGGAAGTAGCGGGAACCTACGAGCAGTACTTC
D: TRBD1; size: once; V: TRBV6-5; J: TRBJ2-5; CDR3: CASSYSTGGETQYF; DNA: TGTGCCAGCAGTTACTCGACAGGGGGGGAGACCCAGTACTTC
D: .; size: .; V: TRBV19; J: TRBJ1-4; CDR3: CASSRGRGFNEKLFF; DNA: TGTGCCAGTAGTAGGGGAAGGGGTTTTAATGAAAAACTGTTTTTT
D: .; size: .; V: TRBV16; J: TRBJ1-6; CDR3: CASSRGQNSPLHF; DNA: TGTGCCAGCAGCCGAGGGCAGAATTCACCCCTCCACTTT
D: TRBD1; size: .; V: TRBV5-1; J: TRBJ2-7; CDR3: CASSLITGVKAYEQYF; DNA: TGCGCCAGCAGCTTGATAACAGGGGTCAAAGCCTACGAGCAGTACTTC
D: .; size: .; V: TRBV12-3/TRBV12-4; J: TRBJ1-1; CDR3: CASHGGGRTEAFF; DNA: TGTGCCAGCCATGGGGGGGGGAGGACTGAAGCTTTCTTT
D: .; size: once; V: TRBV7-8; J: TRBJ2-3; CDR3: CASSLDRGTDTQYF; DNA: TGTGCCAGCAGCTTAGATCGGGGCACAGATACGCAGTATTTT
D: .; size: many; V: TRBV30; J: TRBJ1-3; CDR3: CAWKTDSGNTIYF; DNA: TGTGCCTGGAAGACAGACTCTGGAAACACCATATATTTT
D: .; size: .; V: TRBV30; J: TRBJ2-2; CDR3: CAWSKQDTGELFF; DNA: TGTGCCTGGAGTAAACAAGACACCGGGGAGCTGTTTTTT
D: .; size: .; V: TRBV28; J: TRBJ1-1; CDR3: CASSLTGGTTPQAFF; DNA: TGTGCCAGCAGTTTAACTGGGGGCACTACCCCCCAAGCTTTCTTT
D: TRBD1; size: .; V: TRBV6-5; J: TRBJ1-2; CDR3: CASSPTGEYGYTF; DNA: TGTGCCAGCAGCCCAACAGGGGAATATGGCTACACCTTC
D: .; size: .; V: TRBV11-2; J: TRBJ2-1; CDR3: CASSLDQARGGEQFF; DNA: TGTGCCAGCAGCTTAGACCAGGCGCGAGGAGGTGAGCAGTTCTTC
D: TRBD2; size: .; V: TRBV7-9; J: TRBJ2-1; CDR3: CASSLGTRTYNEQFF; DNA: TGTGCCAGCAGCTTAGGGACTAGGACATACAATGAGCAGTTCTTC
D: .; size: .; V: TRBV2; J: TRBJ2-7; CDR3: CASSGRVGYYEQYF; DNA: TGTGCCAGCAGTGGCAGGGTCGGTTACTACGAGCAGTACTTC
D: TRBD1; size: .; V: TRBV6-5; J: TRBJ1-4; CDR3: CASRDRGQANEKLFF; DNA: TGTGCCAGCAGGGACAGGGGTCAAGCTAATGAAAAACTGTTTTTT
D: TRBD1; size: .; V: TRBV7-7; J: TRBJ2-1; CDR3: CASSYNRGAINEQFF; DNA: TGTGCTAGCAGCTACAACAGGGGGGCGATCAATGAGCAGTTCTTC
D: .; size: .; V: TRBV19; J: TRBJ2-2; CDR3: CASSIGGVNTGELFF; DNA: TGTGCCAGTAGTATAGGGGGGGTGAACACCGGGGAGCTGTTTTTT
D: TRBD2; size: .; V: TRBV5-4; J: TRBJ2-2; CDR3: CASSRRTSGTGELFF; DNA: TGTGCCAGCAGCAGGAGGACTAGCGGCACCGGGGAGCTGTTTTTT
D: .; size: .; V: TRBV6-1; J: TRBJ1-6; CDR3: CASSEAWPPLHF; DNA: TGTGCCAGCAGTGAAGCTTGGCCACCCCTCCACTTT
D: .; size: once; V: TRBV30; J: TRBJ1-2; CDR3: CAWSRPSRGYGYTF; DNA: TGTGCCTGGAGCCGACCAAGCAGGGGCTATGGCTACACCTTC
D: TRBD2; size: .; V: TRBV18; J: TRBJ2-5; CDR3: CASSPRRSPGTSGRQETQYF; DNA: TGTGCCAGCTCCCCCCGTAGATCTCCCGGGACTAGCGGGAGGCAAGAGACCCAGTACTTC
D: TRBD1; size: .; V: TRBV25-1; J: TRBJ1-1; CDR3: CASGRDRGGSSTEAFF; DNA: TGTGCCAGCGGCCGGGACAGGGGGGGCAGCTCCACTGAAGCTTTCTTT
D: TRBD1; size: .; V: TRBV5-1; J: TRBJ1-1; CDR3: CASSTTGGSTEAFF; DNA: TGCGCCAGCAGCACGACAGGGGGGAGTACTGAAGCTTTCTTT
D: TRBD1; size: .; V: TRBV2; J: TRBJ1-1; CDR3: CASGPGQFYTEAFF; DNA: TGTGCCAGCGGCCCGGGACAGTTCTACACTGAAGCTTTCTTT
D: .; size: .; V: TRBV3-1/TRBV3-2; J: TRBJ2-5; CDR3: CASSQDQGLLQTQYF; DNA: TGTGCCAGCAGCCAAGATCAGGGTCTACTCCAGACCCAGTACTTC
D: TRBD1; size: .; V: TRBV7-8; J: TRBJ1-1; CDR3: CASSYQTGVTEAFF; DNA: TGTGCCAGCAGCTACCAGACAGGGGTCACTGAAGCTTTCTTT
D: .; size: .; V: TRBV15; J: TRBJ1-1; CDR3: CATSRDVTPNWEAFF; DNA: TGTGCCACCAGCAGGGATGTGACACCTAACTGGGAAGCTTTCTTT
D: TRBD2; size: .; V: TRBV11-3; J: TRBJ2-7; CDR3: CASSLTSEAYEQYF; DNA: TGTGCCAGCAGCCTCACTAGCGAGGCCTACGAGCAGTACTTC
D: .; size: .; V: TRBV25-1; J: TRBJ2-3; CDR3: CAPGVGRSTDTQYF; DNA: TGTGCCCCGGGGGTGGGGAGGAGCACAGATACGCAGTATTTT
D: TRBD1; size: .; V: TRBV30; J: TRBJ1-2; CDR3: CAWIRTGGKDGYTF; DNA: TGTGCCTGGATCCGGACAGGGGGCAAGGATGGCTACACCTTC
D: TRBD2; size: .; V: TRBV2; J: TRBJ2-1; CDR3: CASRRRAWVLAGVYNEQFF; DNA: TGTGCCAGCAGAAGGAGGGCGTGGGTACTAGCGGGGGTATACAATGAGCAGTTCTTC
D: TRBD2; size: .; V: TRBV6-5; J: TRBJ2-1; CDR3: CASRRLAGALDEQFF; DNA: TGTGCCAGCAGGAGACTAGCGGGAGCGCTCGATGAGCAGTTCTTC
D: TRBD2; size: .; V: TRBV5-4; J: TRBJ2-7; CDR3: CASSLSGGSSYEQYF; DNA: TGTGCCAGCAGCTTGAGCGGGGGAAGCTCCTACGAGCAGTACTTC
D: TRBD2; size: .; V: TRBV18; J: TRBJ2-1; CDR3: CASSPMGLAGAVGEQFF; DNA: TGTGCCAGCTCACCCATGGGACTAGCGGGAGCGGTCGGTGAGCAGTTCTTC
D: TRBD2; size: .; V: TRBV9; J: TRBJ2-5; CDR3: CASSVDPGGPLETQYF; DNA: TGTGCCAGCAGCGTAGATCCGGGGGGGCCTTTGGAGACCCAGTACTTC
D: .; size: .; V: TRBV7-3; J: TRBJ1-1; CDR3: CASSSKQGIANTEAFF; DNA: TGTGCCAGCAGCTCGAAACAGGGAATTGCGAACACTGAAGCTTTCTTT
D: TRBD1; size: few; V: TRBV18; J: TRBJ2-7; CDR3: CASSPLLGQGAFEQYF; DNA: TGTGCCAGCTCACCTCTACTGGGACAGGGGGCTTTCGAGCAGTACTTC
D: TRBD1; size: .; V: TRBV5-1; J: TRBJ2-7; CDR3: CASAGQGHAYEQYF; DNA: TGCGCCAGCGCCGGACAGGGGCATGCCTACGAGCAGTACTTC
D: TRBD1; size: .; V: TRBV19; J: TRBJ2-2; CDR3: CASTPGQSNTGELFF; DNA: TGTGCCAGTACACCGGGACAGTCAAACACCGGGGAGCTGTTTTTT